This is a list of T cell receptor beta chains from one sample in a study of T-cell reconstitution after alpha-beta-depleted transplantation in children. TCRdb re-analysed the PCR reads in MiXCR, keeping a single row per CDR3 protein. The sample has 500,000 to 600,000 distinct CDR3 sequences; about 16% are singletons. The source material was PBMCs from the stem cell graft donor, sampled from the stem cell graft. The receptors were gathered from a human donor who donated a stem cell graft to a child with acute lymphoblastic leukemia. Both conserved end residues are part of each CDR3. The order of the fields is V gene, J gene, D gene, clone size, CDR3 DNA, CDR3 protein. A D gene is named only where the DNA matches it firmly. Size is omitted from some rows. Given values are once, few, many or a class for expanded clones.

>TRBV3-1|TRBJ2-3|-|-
TGTGCCAGCCGACAAGGCTCCACAGATACGCAGTATTTT
CASRQGSTDTQYF
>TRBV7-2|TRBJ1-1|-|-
TGTGCCAGCAGCCCTTTCCGCAGGGGCGGAGAAGCTTTCTTT
CASSPFRRGGEAFF
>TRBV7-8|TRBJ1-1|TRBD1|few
TGTGCCAGCAGCTTAGGGGACAGTGAAGCTTTCTTT
CASSLGDSEAFF
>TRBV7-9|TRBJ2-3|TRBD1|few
TGTGCCAGCAGCGCCAGGGGGACGGATACGCAGTATTTT
CASSARGTDTQYF
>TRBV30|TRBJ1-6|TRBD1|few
TGTGCCTGGACCGGAGACAGGGACTCTTATAATTCACCCCTCCACTTT
CAWTGDRDSYNSPLHF
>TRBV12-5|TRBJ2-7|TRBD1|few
TGTGCTAGTGCCTCCGGGCAGGGGGACGAGCAGTACTTC
CASASGQGDEQYF
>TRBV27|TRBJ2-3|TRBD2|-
TGTGCCAGCAGTCCGGGACTAGCGCGGGATACGCAGTATTTT
CASSPGLARDTQYF
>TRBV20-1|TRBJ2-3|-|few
TGCAGTGCCTATCACGCATCTAGCACAGATACGCAGTATTTT
CSAYHASSTDTQYF
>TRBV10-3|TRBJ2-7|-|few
TGTGCCACCGCAGGGACAGCGGGGGCCTACGAGCAGTACTTC
CATAGTAGAYEQYF
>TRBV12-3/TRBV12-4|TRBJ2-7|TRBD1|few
TGTGCCAGCAGCCACGGGACAGATGCCTACGAGCAGTACTTC
CASSHGTDAYEQYF
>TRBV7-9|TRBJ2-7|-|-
TGTGCCACCACCGCCCGGGACCACTACGAGCAGTACTTC
CATTARDHYEQYF
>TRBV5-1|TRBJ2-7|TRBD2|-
TGCGCCAGCAGCCCTTTAAGCCTAGCGGGAGGCCCCACTATCTACGAGCAGTACTTC
CASSPLSLAGGPTIYEQYF
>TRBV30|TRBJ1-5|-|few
TGTGCCTGGAGTGCTGTAGATGAGTTCCAGCATTTT
CAWSAVDEFQHF
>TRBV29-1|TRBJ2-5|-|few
TGCAGCGTGATGGGGACCAAAGAGACCCAGTACTTC
CSVMGTKETQYF
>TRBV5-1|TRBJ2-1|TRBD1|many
TGTGCCAGCAGTTCTGGACAGGGACCCTACAATGAGCAGTTCTTC
CASSSGQGPYNEQFF
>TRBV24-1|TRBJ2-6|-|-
TGTGCCACCAGTGATGGTGGGGCCAACGTCCTGACTTTC
CATSDGGANVLTF
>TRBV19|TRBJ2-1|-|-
TGTGCCAGTAGTCGGGCGTCGAGGGGACCATACAATGAGCAGTTCTTC
CASSRASRGPYNEQFF
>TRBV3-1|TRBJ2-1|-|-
TGTGCCACCAGCCAAGGAATCCTCGGCTACAATGAGCAGTTCTTC
CATSQGILGYNEQFF
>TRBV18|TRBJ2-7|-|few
TGTGCCAGCTCATCGACAGGTTCCTATACCTACGAGCAGTACTTC
CASSSTGSYTYEQYF
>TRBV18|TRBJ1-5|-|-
TGTGCCAGCTCACCAGGGATTCAGCCCCAGCATTTT
CASSPGIQPQHF
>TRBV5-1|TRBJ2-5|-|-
TGCGCCAGCAGCTTGTCGCTAACAGCGGTATCACGGCAGGAGACCCAGTACTTC
CASSLSLTAVSRQETQYF
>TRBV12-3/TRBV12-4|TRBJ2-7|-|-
TGTGCCAGCAGTTTATACGGCAGGGACCTAACCTACGAGCAGTACTTC
CASSLYGRDLTYEQYF
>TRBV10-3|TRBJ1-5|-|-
TGTGCCATCAGTGAGTCGGACGGCAATCAGCCCCAGCATTTT
CAISESDGNQPQHF
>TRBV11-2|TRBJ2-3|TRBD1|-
TGTGCCAGCGGCGACAGGGCGCCAGATACGCAGTATTTT
CASGDRAPDTQYF
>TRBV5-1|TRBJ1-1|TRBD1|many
TGCGCCAGCAGCTTAGGTGTGGACAGGGTCGATCGGCCTGAAGCTTTCTTT
CASSLGVDRVDRPEAFF
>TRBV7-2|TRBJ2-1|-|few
TGTGCCAGCAGCTTAGTTTACCTCTACAATGAGCAGTTCTTC
CASSLVYLYNEQFF
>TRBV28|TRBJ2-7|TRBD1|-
TGTGCCAGCAGTCCTCCCGGGACAGGGTTCGTGCAGTACTTC
CASSPPGTGFVQYF
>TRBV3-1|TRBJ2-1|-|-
TGTGCCAGCAGCCAAGAAAAATTGGGCCAGAGCTCCTACAATGAGCAGTTCTTC
CASSQEKLGQSSYNEQFF
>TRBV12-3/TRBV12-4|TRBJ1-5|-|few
TGTGCCAGCAGTTCCGGGATTATCAATCAGCCCCAGCATTTT
CASSSGIINQPQHF
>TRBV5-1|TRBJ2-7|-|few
TGCGCCAGCAGCCCGGCAGGCATAGCCTACGAGCAGTACTTC
CASSPAGIAYEQYF
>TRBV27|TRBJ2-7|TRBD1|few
TGTGCCAGCAGCTCCGGGACAGGGGTGCACGAGCAGTACTTC
CASSSGTGVHEQYF
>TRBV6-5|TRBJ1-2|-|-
TGTGCCAGCAGTTACGTAACAGGAAACTATGGCTACACCTTC
CASSYVTGNYGYTF
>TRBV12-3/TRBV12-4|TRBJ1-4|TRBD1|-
TGTGCCAGCAGTTTAATTGGACAGGTTAATGAAAAACTGTTTTTT
CASSLIGQVNEKLFF
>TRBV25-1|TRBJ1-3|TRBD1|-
TGTGCCAGCAGTGAATGGACAGGGGATTCTGGAAACACCATATATTTT
CASSEWTGDSGNTIYF
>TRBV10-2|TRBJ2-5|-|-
TGCGCCAGCAGTGAGTCGTTGGCGTTCCTTGAAGAGACCCAGTACTTC
CASSESLAFLEETQYF
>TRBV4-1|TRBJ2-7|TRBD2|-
TGCGCCAGCAGCCATCAAGCGGGGACTAGCCCCCTCCCCTACGAGCAGTACTTC
CASSHQAGTSPLPYEQYF
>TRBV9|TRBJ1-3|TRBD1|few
TGTGCCAGCAGCGTCGGACAGGGAGAAACTGGAAACACCATATATTTT
CASSVGQGETGNTIYF
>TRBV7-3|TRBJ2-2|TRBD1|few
TGTGCCAGCAGCTTAACCGCGGTCGGCAGGGGGCCATCCGGGGAGCTGTTTTTT
CASSLTAVGRGPSGELFF
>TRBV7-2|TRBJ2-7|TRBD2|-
TGTGCCAGCAGCTGGGGACTAGAGCGCTACGAGCAGTACTTC
CASSWGLERYEQYF
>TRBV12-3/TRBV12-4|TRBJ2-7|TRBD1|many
TGTGCCAGCCTTGCCCGACAGGGTTCCGAGCAGTACTTC
CASLARQGSEQYF
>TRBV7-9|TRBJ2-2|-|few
TGTGCCAGCAGCGGAAGACGTAACACCGGGGAGCTGTTTTTT
CASSGRRNTGELFF
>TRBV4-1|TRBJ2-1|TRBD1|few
TGCGCCAGCAGCCAAGGCCCGGGACAGTCCTACAATGAGCAGTTCTTC
CASSQGPGQSYNEQFF
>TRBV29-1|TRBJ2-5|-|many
TGCAGCGCCCGAATTGGGGAGACCCAGTACTTC
CSARIGETQYF
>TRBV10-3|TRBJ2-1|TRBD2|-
TGTGCCATCAGTTTTGGTAGTTCGGCGGGAGTCAGGTACAATGAGCAGTTCTTC
CAISFGSSAGVRYNEQFF
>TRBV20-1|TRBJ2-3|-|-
TGCAGTGCTATTCGGAGCAGCACAGATACGCAGTATTTT
CSAIRSSTDTQYF
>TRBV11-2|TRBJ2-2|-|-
TGTGCCAGCAGCTCTACCCGGGGGCGGGAGCAGCCCAGCACCGGGGAGCTGTTTTTT
CASSSTRGREQPSTGELFF
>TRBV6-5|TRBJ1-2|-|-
TGTGCCAGCCGGCCCCCAGGGTTGAATGGCTACACCTTC
CASRPPGLNGYTF